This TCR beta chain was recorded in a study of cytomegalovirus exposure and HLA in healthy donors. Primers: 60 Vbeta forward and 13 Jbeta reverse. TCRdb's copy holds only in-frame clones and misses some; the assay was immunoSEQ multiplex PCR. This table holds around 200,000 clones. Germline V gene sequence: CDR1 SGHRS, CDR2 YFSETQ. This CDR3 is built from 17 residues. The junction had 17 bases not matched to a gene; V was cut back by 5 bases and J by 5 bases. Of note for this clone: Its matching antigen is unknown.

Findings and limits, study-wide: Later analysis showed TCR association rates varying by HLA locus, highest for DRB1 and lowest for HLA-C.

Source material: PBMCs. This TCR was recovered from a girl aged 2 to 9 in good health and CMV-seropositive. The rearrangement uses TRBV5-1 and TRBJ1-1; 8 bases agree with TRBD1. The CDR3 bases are TGCGCCAGCAGATCCTCAGGGGGCGCTTCCGGGAGTACTGAAGCTTTCTTT. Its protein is CASRSSGGASGSTEAFF.